This T cell receptor (beta chain) is from a study of T cell changes during pregnancy in multiple sclerosis. The method was immunoSEQ multiplex PCR; TCRdb's version includes in-frame clones alone and lacks a portion of them. Found here are 23,000 or so clones, around nine tenths of them singletons; the top ten hold 10% to 15%. In germline, CDR1 is MDHEN, CDR2 SYDVKM. This CDR3 contains 11 residues. The receptor was derived from a female donor in good health, enrolled as a control in a pregnancy study. The sequencing here drew on CD8+ T cells from peripheral blood mononuclear cells, taken in the first trimester of pregnancy. The chain joins TRBV28 to TRBJ2-5; no clear D gene. Matching the DNA end better, TRBJ2-7 makes the J call doubtful. The CDR3 DNA is TGTGCCAGCAGTCCTCGAGTCGAGCAGTACTTC. The encoded protein is CASSPRVEQYF.